In this sample, the clone carrying this T cell receptor beta chain turned up many times. The antigen remains undetermined. TCR beta CDR3 regions were amplified from RNA transcripts. Carried out on the TCR CDR3, a first-round RT-PCR used the HTBI primer set. TCRdb recomputed calls from the multiplex PCR reads with MiXCR, one row per CDR3 protein. The repertoire holds approximately 220,000 distinct CDR3 sequences, with 15% to 20% as singletons. Those with hyperthyroidism were 18 to 65 years old, newly diagnosed, and ill for under 2 months. Used for diagnoses were clinical symptoms, serum thyroxine and TRAb, thyroid ultrasound and orbital computed tomography. Out of approximately 10 ml of fresh peripheral blood came the PBMCs. The CDR3 runs 17 residues. V was pared by 0 bases and J by 1 base, with 7 bases of the junction left unmatched. CDR1 is MNHNS and CDR2 is SASEGT in the germline V gene. This entry belongs to a study of T cells in Graves' hyperthyroidism and ophthalmopathy. Study results and limitations: Most clonotypes that expanded in the thyroid above 0.001 also showed up in blood.

Sequencing used blood. V and J are TRBV6-1 and TRBJ1-2; TRBD1 aligns across 8 bases. The TCR was taken from a middle-aged man with Graves' hyperthyroidism. The CDR3 sequence: CASSEALRQGSNYGYTF. The DNA for the CDR3 is TGTGCCAGCAGTGAAGCGCTTCGACAGGGGAGTAACTATGGCTACACCTTC.